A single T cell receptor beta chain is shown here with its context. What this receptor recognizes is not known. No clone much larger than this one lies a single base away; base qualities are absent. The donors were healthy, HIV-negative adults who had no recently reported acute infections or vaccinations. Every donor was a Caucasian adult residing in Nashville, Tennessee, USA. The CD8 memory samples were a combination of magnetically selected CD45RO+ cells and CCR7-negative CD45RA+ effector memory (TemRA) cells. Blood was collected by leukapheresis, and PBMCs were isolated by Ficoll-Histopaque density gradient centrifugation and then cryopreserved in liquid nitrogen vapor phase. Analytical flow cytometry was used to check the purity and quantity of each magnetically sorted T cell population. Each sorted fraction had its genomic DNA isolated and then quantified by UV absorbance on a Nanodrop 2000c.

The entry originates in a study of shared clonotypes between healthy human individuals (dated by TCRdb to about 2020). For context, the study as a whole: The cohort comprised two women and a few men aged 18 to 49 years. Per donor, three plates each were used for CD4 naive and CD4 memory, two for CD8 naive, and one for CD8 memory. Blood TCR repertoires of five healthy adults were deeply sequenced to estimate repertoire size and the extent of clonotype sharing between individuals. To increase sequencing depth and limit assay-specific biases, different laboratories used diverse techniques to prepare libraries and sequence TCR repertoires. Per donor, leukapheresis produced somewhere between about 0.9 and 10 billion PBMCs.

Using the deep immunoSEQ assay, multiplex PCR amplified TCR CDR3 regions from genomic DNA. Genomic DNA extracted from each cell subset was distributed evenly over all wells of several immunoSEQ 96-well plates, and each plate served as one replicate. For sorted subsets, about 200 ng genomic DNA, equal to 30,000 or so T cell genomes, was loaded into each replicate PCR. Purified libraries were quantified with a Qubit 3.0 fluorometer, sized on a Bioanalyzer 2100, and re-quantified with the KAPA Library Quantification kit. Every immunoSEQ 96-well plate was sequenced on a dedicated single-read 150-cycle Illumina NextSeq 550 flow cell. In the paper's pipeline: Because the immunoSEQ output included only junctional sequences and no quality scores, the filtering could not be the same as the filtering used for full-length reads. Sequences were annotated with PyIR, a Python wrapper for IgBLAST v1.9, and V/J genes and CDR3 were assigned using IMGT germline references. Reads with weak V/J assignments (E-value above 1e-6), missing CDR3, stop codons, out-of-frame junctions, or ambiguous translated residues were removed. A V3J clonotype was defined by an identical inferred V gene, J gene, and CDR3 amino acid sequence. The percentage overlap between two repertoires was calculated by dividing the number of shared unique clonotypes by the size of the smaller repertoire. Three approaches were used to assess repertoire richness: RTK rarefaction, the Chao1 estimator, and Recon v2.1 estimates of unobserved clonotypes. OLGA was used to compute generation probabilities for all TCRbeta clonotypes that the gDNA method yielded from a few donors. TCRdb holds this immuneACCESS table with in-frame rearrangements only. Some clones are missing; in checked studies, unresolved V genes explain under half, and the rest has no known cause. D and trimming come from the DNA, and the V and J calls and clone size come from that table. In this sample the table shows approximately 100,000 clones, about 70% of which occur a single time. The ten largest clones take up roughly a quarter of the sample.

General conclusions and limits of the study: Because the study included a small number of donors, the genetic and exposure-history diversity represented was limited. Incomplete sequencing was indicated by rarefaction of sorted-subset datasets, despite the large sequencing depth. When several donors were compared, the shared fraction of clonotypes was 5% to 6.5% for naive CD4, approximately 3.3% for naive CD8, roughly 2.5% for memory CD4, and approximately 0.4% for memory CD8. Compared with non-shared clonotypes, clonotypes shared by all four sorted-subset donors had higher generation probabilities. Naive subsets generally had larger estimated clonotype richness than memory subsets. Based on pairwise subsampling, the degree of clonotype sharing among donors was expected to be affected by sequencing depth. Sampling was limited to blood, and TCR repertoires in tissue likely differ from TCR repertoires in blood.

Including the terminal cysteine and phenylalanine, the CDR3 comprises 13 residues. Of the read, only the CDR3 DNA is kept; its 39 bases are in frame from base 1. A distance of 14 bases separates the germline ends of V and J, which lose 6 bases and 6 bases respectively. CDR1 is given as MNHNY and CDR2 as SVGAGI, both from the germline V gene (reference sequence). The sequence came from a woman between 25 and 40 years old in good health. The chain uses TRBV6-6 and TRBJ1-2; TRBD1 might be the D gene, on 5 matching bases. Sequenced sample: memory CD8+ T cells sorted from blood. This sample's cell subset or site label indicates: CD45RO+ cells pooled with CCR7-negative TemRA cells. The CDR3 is CASSPDSYNGYTF. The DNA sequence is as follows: TGTGCCAGCAGCCCCGACAGTTACAATGGCTACACCTTC.